This T cell receptor beta chain is from a study of T cells after yellow fever vaccination. Points from the study as a whole: Re-detected after boosting: most primary clones, 96% of CD4 and roughly 88% of CD8. Abundant contaminating clonotypes from the bulk population could appear in FACS-sorted repertoires. Though it reached lower strength, the secondary response hit its peak faster, day 5 versus 15.

A 5'RACE template-switching step, the method used to make TCR cDNA, added a universal primer site and UMIs. Using its own MiXCR run on the 5' RACE reads, TCRdb lists one record per CDR3 protein. Here the sample spans more than 350,000 distinct CDR3 sequences, about 9.9% being singletons. CDR3 length: 14 amino acids. V was clipped by 4 bases and J by 7 bases; unmatched bases: 6. Germline V gene sequence: CDR1 LGHNA, CDR2 YNFKEQ. A note on this clonotype: No antigen is known for it.

This receptor was obtained from a young man who received the YFV17D yellow fever vaccine. The chain uses TRBV4-2 and TRBJ2-5, with 10 nucleotides matching TRBD2. Here the sequenced sample was PBMCs, taken on the day of the first yellow fever vaccination. For the CDR3, the DNA is TGTGCCAGCAGCCTAGGACTAGCGGCACGGACCCAGTACTTC. Translated, it gives CASSLGLAARTQYF.